This T cell receptor beta chain derives from a study of blood T cell repertoires in COVID-19. The V end lost 6 bases, the J end lost 4 bases, and 9 bases lay between the germline ends. This CDR3 comprises 13 residues. Clinical history reported by participants formed the basis on which cohorts were assigned. Original processing methods: Amplification from reference gene primers served as the basis for estimated nucleated cell counts. The protocol was immunoSEQ multiplex PCR, while the TCRdb copy is restricted to in-frame clones and leaves out a portion. D and trimming come from the DNA, and the V and J calls and clone size come from that table. The sample has approximately 64,000 clones, 88% seen once.

Sequenced sample: PBMCs or T cells enriched from blood (not recorded which). The clonotype comes from a woman aged 40 to 50 who had recovered from COVID-19. V and J are TRBV12-3 or TRBV12-4 and TRBJ2-2, with TRBD2 as a possible D gene (5 bases). The CDR3 reads CASRLEATGELFF. In DNA, the CDR3 is TGTGCCAGCAGACTGGAGGCCACCGGGGAGCTGTTTTTT.